These T cell receptor beta chains were read from a single sample in a study of T-cell reconstitution after alpha-beta-depleted transplantation in children. TCRdb reanalysed the PCR reads using MiXCR and keeps one entry per CDR3 protein. The sample lists over 200,000 distinct CDR3 sequences; roughly 9% were seen once. The material sequenced was PBMCs from the stem cell graft donor, taken from the stem cell graft. These receptor sequences come from a human donor who donated a stem cell graft to a child with acute lymphoblastic leukemia. CDR3s include the opening cysteine and the closing phenylalanine or tryptophan. D genes are given only for firm matches. Size values are once, few and many counts, or a class for expanded clones, and some rows have none.

V	D	size	J	CDR3	DNA
TRBV27	-	-	TRBJ2-7	CASSSPRSGYEQYF	TGTGCCAGCAGCTCCCCCCGGTCGGGATACGAGCAGTACTTC
TRBV20-1	-	-	TRBJ2-1	CSARGVGGKYNEQFF	TGCAGTGCTAGGGGGGTCGGAGGCAAATACAATGAGCAGTTCTTC
TRBV7-9	TRBD1	many	TRBJ1-1	CASKSIEQGAGWTEAFF	TGTGCCAGCAAATCCATCGAGCAGGGGGCGGGATGGACTGAAGCTTTCTTT
TRBV21-1	-	many	TRBJ2-5	CASCLEKETQYF	TGTGCCAGCTGTCTAGAGAAAGAGACCCAGTACTTC
TRBV29-1	-	many	TRBJ1-2	CSVEFTTGNGYTF	TGCAGCGTTGAATTCACGACGGGTAATGGCTACACCTTC
TRBV12-3/TRBV12-4	-	-	TRBJ1-4	CASSLFQGPNEKLFF	TGTGCCAGCAGTTTGTTCCAGGGGCCAAATGAAAAACTGTTTTTT
TRBV5-1	-	many	TRBJ1-1	CASRSPGDMNTEAFF	TGCGCCAGCAGGTCTCCCGGGGACATGAACACTGAAGCTTTCTTT
TRBV11-2	-	few	TRBJ2-5	CASSPSGVGETQYF	TGTGCCAGCAGCCCCTCGGGGGTCGGTGAGACCCAGTACTTC
TRBV12-3/TRBV12-4	-	many	TRBJ2-3	CASSLGGWSTDTQYF	TGTGCCAGCAGTTTAGGTGGCTGGAGCACAGATACGCAGTATTTT
TRBV5-1	-	few	TRBJ1-2	CASSLGRSYDYGYTF	TGCGCCAGCAGCCTAGGACGGAGCTACGACTATGGCTACACCTTC
TRBV30	-	-	TRBJ2-7	CAWSPATYEQYF	TGTGCCTGGAGTCCCGCCACCTACGAGCAGTACTTC
TRBV27	-	-	TRBJ2-5	CASTPRGQETQYF	TGTGCCAGCACCCCGAGGGGGCAAGAGACCCAGTACTTC